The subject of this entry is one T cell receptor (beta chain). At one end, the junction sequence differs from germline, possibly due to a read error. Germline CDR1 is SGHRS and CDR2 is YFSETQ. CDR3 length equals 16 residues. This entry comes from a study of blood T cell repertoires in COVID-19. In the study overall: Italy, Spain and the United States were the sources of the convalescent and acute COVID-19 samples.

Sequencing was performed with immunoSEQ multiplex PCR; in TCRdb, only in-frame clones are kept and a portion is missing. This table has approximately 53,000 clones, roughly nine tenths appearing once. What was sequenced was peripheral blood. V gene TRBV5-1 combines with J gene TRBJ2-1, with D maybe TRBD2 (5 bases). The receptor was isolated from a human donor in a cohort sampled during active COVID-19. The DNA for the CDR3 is TGCGCCAGCAGGTTGGGAGAGTTTACCGAGGAGAATGAGCAGTTCTTC. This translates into CASRLGEFTEENEQFF.